This T cell receptor (beta chain) was obtained from a study of T cells in Graves' hyperthyroidism and ophthalmopathy. This clonotype has at least ten counts. The CDR3 runs 14 residues. Germline loops: CDR1 DFQATT, CDR2 SNEGSKA (reference sequence). V trimming: 5 bases; J trimming: 0 bases; junction bases outside the gene matches: 4. Template material for amplifying TCR beta CDR3 regions consisted of RNA transcripts. TCR CDR3 regions were first amplified by RT-PCR with HTBI primers. TCRdb independently ran MiXCR on the multiplex PCR reads; one entry per CDR3 protein. This repertoire shows 550,000 to 700,000 distinct CDR3 sequences, around 42% found once; its top ten account for under 20%.

This rearrangement joins TRBV20-1 to TRBJ1-5, with 7 bases identical to TRBD1. The sequencing sample was made of peripheral blood or thyroid tissue (not recorded which). The sequence was obtained from an adult woman with Graves' disease, either hyperthyroidism or ophthalmopathy (not recorded which). The CDR3 is CSAWTGNSNQPQHF. DNA for the CDR3: TGCAGTGCTTGGACAGGCAATAGCAATCAGCCCCAGCATTTT.